This T cell receptor (beta chain) was profiled in a study of cytomegalovirus exposure and HLA in healthy donors. Study-wide results and caveats: By HLA locus, TCR association rates varied in a later analysis, with DRB1 showing the most and HLA-C the fewest.

This clone was seen once. The antigen is undetermined. Primers included in the PCR were 60 Vbeta and 13 Jbeta primers. In the study's own analysis: A follow-up analysis tallied 70 million to 80 million unique TCR beta chains, some 9.9 million shared. Some clones are missing from TCRdb's copy, which holds only in-frame ones; the method was immunoSEQ multiplex PCR. V, J and clone size are taken as reported in that table, and D and trimming were inferred from the DNA itself. The sample records about 170,000 clones, 77% being singletons. Germline CDR1 reads SGHNT; CDR2 reads YYREEE (reference sequence). The CDR3 contains 15 residues. Trimming pared 1 base from V and 2 bases from J, leaving 12 bases between. There were likely unrecorded immune exposures, though donors were nominally healthy when sampled.

The V gene is TRBV5-4, the J gene TRBJ1-1; possibly TRBD1 for D (5 bases). The sequence came from a woman aged 25 to 39 in good health and CMV-seropositive. Input material: PBMCs. CDR3 bases: TGTGCCAGCAGCTTGTCCGGGGGGAGAAACACTGAAGCTTTCTTT. Its protein is CASSLSGGRNTEAFF. Variable domain in full (rest from reference TRBV5-4 and TRBJ1-1): ETGVTQSPTHLIKTRGQQVTLRCSSQSGHNTVSWYQQALGQGPQFIFQYYREEENGRGNFPPRFSGLQFPNYSSELNVNALELDDSALYLCASSLSGGRNTEAFFGQGTRLTVV.